The 23 T cell receptor beta chains below all came from one sample that was sequenced in a study of blood T cell repertoires in COVID-19. The data were produced by immunoSEQ multiplex PCR, yet TCRdb's version contains in-frame clones alone and is incomplete. The table shows about 180,000 clones, with 88% occurring only once. The sequenced material came from peripheral blood. Receptors were obtained from a woman aged 30 to 39 with acute or convalescent COVID-19.

The table lists this clone with a count of one. The genes are TRBV12-3 or TRBV12-4 and TRBJ1-2; D unresolved. The CDR3 length is 13 residues. V lost 3 bases and J lost 0, with 5 bases in between. The CDR3 loop reads CASSFSSNYGYTF. DNA of the CDR3: TGTGCCAGCAGTTTTTCCTCTAACTATGGCTACACCTTC.

The chain carries TRBV20-1 and TRBJ2-2; no reliable D call. The CDR3 runs 14 residues. CDR1 DFQATT and CDR2 SNEGSKA come from the germline V gene (reference sequence). The ends were cut back, 3 bases at V and 1 base at J, with 9 bases in the middle. The CDR3 spells CSASHSGNTGELFF. The CDR3 DNA reads TGCAGTGCTAGTCACTCCGGGAACACCGGGGAGCTGTTTTTT.

The rearrangement links TRBV15 to TRBJ2-7, with a tentative D call TRBD1 (6 bases). The germline V gene encodes CDR1 LNHNV and CDR2 YYDKDF (reference sequence). Between the trimmed V and J ends, which lost 4 bases and 3 bases, there was a span of 10 bases. The CDR3 sequence is 13 residues long. CDR3 amino acids: CATSKGQSYEQYF. The CDR3 bases are TGTGCCACCAGCAAAGGACAGAGCTACGAGCAGTACTTC.

CDR3 amino acids: CASSLSGGGELFF. The CDR3 DNA is TGTGCCAGCAGTTTATCAGGCGGCGGGGAGCTGTTTTTT. The chain employs TRBV27 and TRBJ2-2; no definite D call. Germline CDR1 and CDR2: MNHEY and SMNVEV (reference sequence). The V end was cut by 0 bases, the J end by 7 bases, with 6 bases between. This CDR3 has 13 residues.

This chain connects TRBV5-1 to TRBJ1-1; D is undetermined. CDR3 size: 13 residues. V was shortened by 4 bases and J by 3 bases, with 10 bases between the two germline ends. Germline CDR1 reads SGHRS; CDR2 reads YFSETQ. The CDR3 bases are TGCGCCAGCAGCCCCTCACTGGACACTGAAGCTTTCTTT. Translated, it gives CASSPSLDTEAFF.

The gene calls are TRBV30 and TRBJ1-2; D is ambiguous. Germline V gene sequence: CDR1 GTSNPN, CDR2 SVGIG (reference sequence). This CDR3 comprises 13 residues. V was cut by 7 bases and J by 0 bases, with 12 bases left in between. The chain's CDR3 is CASAVKANYGYTF. CDR3 DNA: TGTGCCTCGGCGGTAAAGGCTAACTATGGCTACACCTTC.

This clone was observed a single time. This sequence joins TRBV28 and TRBJ2-1; tentatively, D is TRBD1 (6 bases). The V and J ends lost 5 bases and 8 bases respectively, with 19 bases between them. The germline gives CDR1 MDHEN, CDR2 SYDVKM. The CDR3 runs 15 residues. The CDR3 nucleotides are TGTGCCAGCAGTACATCGGGACAAAACGTCCATGAGCAGTTCTTC. Encoded protein: CASSTSGQNVHEQFF.

The CDR3 DNA is TGCGCCAGCGCAAACGACGGAGCCGCTGAACAGACCCAGTACTTC. The encoded protein is CASANDGAAEQTQYF. The chain combines TRBV5-1 with TRBJ2-5; D is uncertain. This CDR3 comprises 15 residues. The germline gives CDR1 SGHRS, CDR2 YFSETQ. The V gene lost 7 bases and the J gene lost 6 bases, with 22 bases spanning the gap.

The J gene is TRBJ1-2, the V gene TRBV5-1; 7 nucleotides line up with TRBD1. CDR1 SGHRS and CDR2 YFSETQ come from the germline V gene. V was pared by 2 bases and J by 0 bases, with 13 bases of the junction left unmatched. The CDR3 is 18 residues long. The CDR3: CASSLRTDRQGSNYGYTF. The CDR3 DNA is TGCGCCAGCAGCTTAAGGACAGACAGACAGGGCTCTAACTATGGCTACACCTTC.

The V gene is TRBV5-1, the J gene TRBJ2-3, with TRBD1 matching over 7 bases. The J segment lost 1 base and the V segment lost 7 bases, leaving 6 bases of the junction unmatched. Germline V gives CDR1 SGHRS, CDR2 YFSETQ. The CDR3 contains 14 residues. This chain's CDR3 is CASRQGFGTDTQYF. In DNA, the CDR3 is TGCGCCAGCCGACAGGGCTTCGGCACAGATACGCAGTATTTT.

The chain is built from TRBV6-5 and TRBJ1-1; D unresolved. The germline V and J ends were trimmed by 0 bases and 1 base, with 9 bases remaining between them. The CDR3 covers 15 residues. Germline V gene lookup returns CDR1 MNHEY and CDR2 SVGAGI. The CDR3 DNA reads TGTGCCAGCAGTTACTCGCCCCAGAAGAACACTGAAGCTTTCTTT. Its protein product is CASSYSPQKNTEAFF.

The DNA of the CDR3 is TGTGCCAGCAGCTTAGGGGGCCAGGGCAACTATGGCTACACCTTC. Translated, it gives CASSLGGQGNYGYTF. The chain carries TRBV7-2 and TRBJ1-2, with D maybe TRBD1 (5 bases). The V gene lost 1 base and the J gene lost 2 bases, with 11 bases spanning the gap. This CDR3 spans 15 amino acids. Germline-derived CDR1 and CDR2 are SGHTA and FQGNSA. Filled out from reference TRBV7-2 and TRBJ1-2, the complete variable domain reads GAGVSQSPSNKVTEKGKDVELRCDPISGHTALYWYRQSLGQGLEFLIYFQGNSAPDKSGLPSDRFSAERTGGSVSTLTIQRTQQEDSAVYLCASSLGGQGNYGYTFGSGTRLTVV.

This chain joins TRBV19 and TRBJ2-7, with 9 bases that match TRBD2. Germline CDR1 and CDR2: LNHDA and SQIVND (reference sequence). The junction had 5 bases not matched to a gene; V was cut back by 7 bases and J by 1 base. The CDR3 length is 14 residues. CDR3 in amino acids: CASKLAGDSYEQYF. The CDR3 DNA is TGTGCCAGTAAACTAGCGGGCGATTCCTACGAGCAGTACTTC.

This chain joins TRBV4-2 and TRBJ1-2, with D uncertain. The ends were cut back, 3 bases at V and 4 bases at J, with 9 bases in the middle. CDR1 and CDR2 (germline): LGHNA, YNFKEQ. The CDR3 has 13 amino acids. The CDR3 protein is CASSHGTLYGYTF. The CDR3 DNA reads TGTGCCAGCAGCCATGGCACGCTCTATGGCTACACCTTC.

V and J are TRBV20-1 and TRBJ2-1; D unclear. V lost 5 bases and J lost 6, with 5 bases in between. This CDR3 has 10 residues. The germline CDR1 and CDR2 sequences are DFQATT and SNEGSKA (reference sequence). DNA of the CDR3: TGCAGTGCTCCATTCAATGAGCAGTTCTTC. This encodes CSAPFNEQFF.

The chain combines TRBV18 with TRBJ1-2; D is uncertain. Trimming removed 6 bases from V and 5 bases from J, with 13 bases in between. This CDR3 has 13 amino acids. Germline V gives CDR1 KGHSH, CDR2 LQKENI. In nucleotides, the CDR3 is TGTGCCAGCTCCCCGGATGAAGCGTATGGCTACACCTTC. It translates to CASSPDEAYGYTF.

The rearrangement links TRBV19 to TRBJ1-5; a weak D match, TRBD1 (6 bases). V was trimmed by 5 bases and J by 4 bases, leaving 15 bases between them. Germline V gene sequence: CDR1 LNHDA, CDR2 SQIVND (reference sequence). The CDR3 spans 15 residues. CDR3 nucleotide sequence: TGTGCCAGTAGTGAGACAGGTTGGGAAAATCAGCCCCAGCATTTT. It codes for CASSETGWENQPQHF.

The V and J genes are TRBV7-2 and TRBJ2-7, with D possibly being TRBD2 (5 bases). Trimming removed 1 base at V and 3 bases at J, with 13 bases between. Germline V gene data show CDR1 as SGHTA and CDR2 as FQGNSA. This CDR3 contains 15 residues. As DNA, the CDR3 is TGTGCCAGCAGCTTAGGGAGGTTCCTAGTCTACGAGCAGTACTTC. Translated: CASSLGRFLVYEQYF.

This sequence joins TRBV9 and TRBJ2-1; 14 bases are shared with TRBD2. The germline V gene encodes CDR1 SGDLS and CDR2 YYNGEE. J lost 6 bases, V lost 4 bases, and 6 bases had no gene match. The CDR3 length is 16 residues. CDR3 loop: CASSTPGTSGSNEQFF. CDR3 sequence (DNA): TGTGCCAGCAGCACCCCCGGGACTAGCGGGAGCAATGAGCAGTTCTTC.

The J gene is TRBJ2-5, the V gene TRBV7-2; D remains ambiguous. Trimming pared 3 bases from V and 3 bases from J, leaving 14 bases between. Germline loops: CDR1 SGHTA, CDR2 FQGNSA. The CDR3 contains 15 residues. The CDR3 loop is CASSFRLSPEETQYF. In DNA form, the CDR3 reads TGTGCCAGCAGCTTTCGACTTTCTCCGGAAGAGACCCAGTACTTC.

This sequence joins TRBV7-2 and TRBJ2-5; D may be TRBD2 (7 bases). V lost 5 bases and J 5 bases, leaving 18 bases between the germline ends. This CDR3 is 15 amino acids long. Germline assignment: CDR1 SGHTA and CDR2 FQGNSA. CDR3 residues: CASSPQSGEGETQYF. DNA for the CDR3: TGTGCCAGCAGCCCGCAATCAGGGGAGGGGGAGACCCAGTACTTC.

Details on this clone: Other nucleotide sequences from this sample produce the same CDR3. The chain employs TRBV5-1 and TRBJ2-3, with 7 bases matching TRBD1. Germline lookup yields CDR1 SGHRS and CDR2 YFSETQ. V was pared by 0 bases and J by 4 bases, with 2 bases of the junction left unmatched. The CDR3 contains 14 residues. CDR3 DNA sequence: TGCGCCAGCAGCTTGGGCACAGGGGCAGATACGCAGTATTTT. Its translation is CASSLGTGADTQYF.

This clone has only one observation. The V and J genes are TRBV5-1 and TRBJ1-1; 7 positions match TRBD1. The CDR3 covers 13 residues. V dropped 1 base and J dropped 6; count of bases not matched to a gene: 3. Germline-derived CDR1 and CDR2 are SGHRS and YFSETQ. The CDR3 here is CASSLMDRSEAFF. Written as DNA, the CDR3 is TGCGCCAGCAGCTTGATGGACAGGTCTGAAGCTTTCTTT.